The rows below give T cell receptor beta chains drawn from one sample of a study of blood T cell repertoires in COVID-19. The method was immunoSEQ multiplex PCR; TCRdb's version includes in-frame clones alone and lacks a portion of them. The data hold under 150,000 clones, with 75% to 90% observed a single time. The sequencing input was peripheral blood. The receptor source for this set is a woman aged 55 to 70 with COVID-19, enrolled during active disease. Each CDR3 is given with its conserved first and last residue. The order of the fields is J gene, V gene, D gene, clone size, CDR3 DNA, CDR3 protein. A D gene is named only where the DNA matches it firmly. The listing skips clone size in some rows; elsewhere it reads once, few, many or a size class.

J: TRBJ1-2; V: TRBV24-1; D: TRBD1; size: .; DNA: TGTGCCACCAGTCAGGGGGCTAACTATGGCTACACCTTC; CDR3: CATSQGANYGYTF
J: TRBJ1-5; V: TRBV24-1; D: TRBD1; size: .; DNA: TGTGCCACCAGTGGTCCTGTTTCCGGGACAGGGAATGGTCAGCCCCAGCATTTT; CDR3: CATSGPVSGTGNGQPQHF
J: TRBJ1-2; V: TRBV11-2; D: .; size: .; DNA: TGTGCCAGCAGCTTACTCCACAGGGCGAACTATGGCTACACCTTC; CDR3: CASSLLHRANYGYTF
J: TRBJ2-1; V: TRBV27; D: TRBD2; size: .; DNA: TGTGCCAGCAGTCTGGGCGGGAGGCAGTTCTTC; CDR3: CASSLGGRQFF
J: TRBJ1-5; V: TRBV19; D: TRBD1; size: .; DNA: TGTGCCAGTAGTATAGCCCACCAAGGCGCGGGACAGGTAGATCAGCCCCAGCATTTT; CDR3: CASSIAHQGAGQVDQPQHF
J: TRBJ1-2; V: TRBV2; D: .; size: .; DNA: TGTGCCAGCAGTGAGCAGGGGACTAACTATGGCTACACCTTC; CDR3: CASSEQGTNYGYTF
J: TRBJ2-5; V: TRBV12-5; D: .; size: .; DNA: TGTGCTCGTGGTTGGGGGGGGACAGGCGGGCAACAAGAGACCCAGTACTTC; CDR3: CARGWGGTGGQQETQYF
J: TRBJ1-1; V: TRBV19; D: TRBD1; size: .; DNA: TGTGCCAGCTGTCAGGGGGTCGAGACTGAAGCTTTCTTT; CDR3: CASCQGVETEAFF
J: TRBJ2-3; V: TRBV11-2; D: .; size: .; DNA: TGTGCCAGCAGCCCCCTCCGTCTAGATACGCAGTATTTT; CDR3: CASSPLRLDTQYF
J: TRBJ2-7; V: TRBV11-2; D: TRBD1; size: .; DNA: TGTGCCAGCAGCATCACAGGGGCCACCTACGAGCAGTACTTC; CDR3: CASSITGATYEQYF
J: TRBJ2-1; V: TRBV30; D: .; size: .; DNA: TGTGCCTGGGTCCGCGGGTACAGAACCGCCTACAATGAGCAGTTCTTC; CDR3: CAWVRGYRTAYNEQFF
J: TRBJ1-4; V: TRBV30; D: TRBD1; size: .; DNA: TGTGCCTGGAGTGTACCCGGACAGGGGTTTAAAAAACTGTTTTTT; CDR3: CAWSVPGQGFKKLFF
J: TRBJ2-3; V: TRBV29-1; D: TRBD1; size: .; DNA: TGCAGCGTTGGAGGGACAGGGGTCGCAGATACGCAGTATTTT; CDR3: CSVGGTGVADTQYF
J: TRBJ1-1; V: TRBV6-1; D: .; size: .; DNA: TGTGCCAGCAGTAGCACAGGGAGAATCGTTTTCTTT; CDR3: CASSSTGRIVFF
J: TRBJ1-5; V: TRBV6-4; D: .; size: once; DNA: TGTGCCAGCAGTGCCCGCCCATACCCGGAGGCGAATATTAGCAATCAGCCCCAGCATTTT; CDR3: CASSARPYPEANISNQPQHF
J: TRBJ2-7; V: TRBV6-1; D: .; size: .; DNA: TGTGCCAGCAGTGAAAGCTCGTGGGAGCAGTACTTC; CDR3: CASSESSWEQYF
J: TRBJ2-7; V: TRBV19; D: TRBD2; size: .; DNA: TGTGCCAGTAGTATTGGCGGGAGCCCTTATTACGAGCAGTACTTC; CDR3: CASSIGGSPYYEQYF
J: TRBJ1-1; V: TRBV4-1; D: .; size: .; DNA: TGCGCCAGCAGCCAAGATTGGGCGCGCAGGAACACTGAAGCTTTCTTT; CDR3: CASSQDWARRNTEAFF
J: TRBJ1-6; V: TRBV7-8; D: .; size: .; DNA: TGTGCCAGCAGCTTAGGAGGCCGGGGATATAATTCACCCCTCCACTTT; CDR3: CASSLGGRGYNSPLHF
J: TRBJ1-5; V: TRBV2; D: .; size: .; DNA: TGTGCCAGCAGGAGGAGAACAGGGACAAATCAGCCCCAGCATTTT; CDR3: CASRRRTGTNQPQHF
J: TRBJ2-3; V: TRBV5-4; D: TRBD2; size: .; DNA: TGTGCCAGCAGCGTGGTTCACTTCGGGGGGGTTAGCACAGATACGCAGTATTTT; CDR3: CASSVVHFGGVSTDTQYF
J: TRBJ2-3; V: TRBV7-2; D: TRBD2; size: .; DNA: TGTGCCAGCAGCTTAAATAGCGGGGGGGATACGCAGTATTTT; CDR3: CASSLNSGGDTQYF
J: TRBJ1-2; V: TRBV15; D: .; size: .; DNA: TGTGCCACCAGCAGAGTAAGGGGAGTTGGGGGCCATGGCTACACCTTC; CDR3: CATSRVRGVGGHGYTF
J: TRBJ1-5; V: TRBV6-5; D: TRBD1; size: .; DNA: TGTGCCAGCAGCACTGGGACAGGGGATCAGCCCCAGCATTTT; CDR3: CASSTGTGDQPQHF
J: TRBJ1-1; V: TRBV11-3; D: .; size: .; DNA: TGTGCCAGCAGCTTGCAACAAAACACTGAAGCTTTCTTT; CDR3: CASSLQQNTEAFF
J: TRBJ2-2; V: TRBV11-3; D: .; size: .; DNA: TGTGCCAGCAGCTCCACTTTACTCGGGGAGCTGTTTTTT; CDR3: CASSSTLLGELFF
J: TRBJ2-7; V: TRBV4-2; D: TRBD2; size: .; DNA: TGTGCCAGCAGCCAAGATCTCACCCTAGCGGGCAACTACGAGCAGTACTTC; CDR3: CASSQDLTLAGNYEQYF
J: TRBJ1-3; V: TRBV9; D: .; size: .; DNA: TGTGCCAGCAGCGTAGTAGGCAGGGTAACCTCTGGAAACACCATATATTTT; CDR3: CASSVVGRVTSGNTIYF
J: TRBJ2-7; V: TRBV21-1; D: .; size: once; DNA: TGTGCCAGCAGCAAAGTGACAGGATGGGACGAGCAGTACTTC; CDR3: CASSKVTGWDEQYF
J: TRBJ2-3; V: TRBV7-9; D: .; size: .; DNA: TGTGCCAGCAGCTTAGGCACTTATAACACAGATACGCAGTATTTT; CDR3: CASSLGTYNTDTQYF
J: TRBJ1-1; V: TRBV4-1; D: .; size: .; DNA: TGCGCCAGCAGCCAAGATCTTAAGAGGGTAGACACTGAAGCTTTCTTT; CDR3: CASSQDLKRVDTEAFF
J: TRBJ2-1; V: TRBV25-1; D: TRBD1; size: few; DNA: TGTGCCAGCAGTGAATATACCAAGGACAGGGGAGGTGGCGAGCAGTTCTTC; CDR3: CASSEYTKDRGGGEQFF
J: TRBJ1-1; V: TRBV21-1; D: .; size: .; DNA: TGTGCCAGCATCACCCCAGGGTACACTGAAGCTTTCTTT; CDR3: CASITPGYTEAFF
J: TRBJ2-2; V: TRBV6-2/TRBV6-3; D: .; size: .; DNA: TGTGCCAGCAGTCGCTACGGCGGGGAGCTGTTTTTT; CDR3: CASSRYGGELFF
J: TRBJ2-5; V: TRBV11-2; D: TRBD2; size: .; DNA: TGTGCCAGCAGCCAACTAGCGGGGGGGTCCTCCGGGACCCAGTACTTC; CDR3: CASSQLAGGSSGTQYF
J: TRBJ2-7; V: TRBV6-2/TRBV6-3; D: TRBD1; size: .; DNA: TGTGCCAGCAGTCCCGGGACAGGGGTCTACTACGAGCAGTACTTC; CDR3: CASSPGTGVYYEQYF
J: TRBJ1-1; V: TRBV7-9; D: .; size: .; DNA: TGTGCCAGCAATGCGGTTGGGAACACTGAAGCTTTCTTT; CDR3: CASNAVGNTEAFF
J: TRBJ2-3; V: TRBV7-3; D: TRBD1; size: .; DNA: TGTGCCAGCAGCTTAATGGGACAGGGAACAGATACGCAGTATTTT; CDR3: CASSLMGQGTDTQYF
J: TRBJ2-7; V: TRBV28; D: .; size: .; DNA: TGTGCCAGCAGTTTAGGTCGGGGGATTGGGGCTTACGAGCAGTACTTC; CDR3: CASSLGRGIGAYEQYF
J: TRBJ2-1; V: TRBV27; D: .; size: .; DNA: TGTGCCAGCAGTCGAGGACAAACCTTGGAGCAGTTCTTC; CDR3: CASSRGQTLEQFF
J: TRBJ2-7; V: TRBV29-1; D: TRBD2; size: .; DNA: TGCAGCGTTGCGGTGCGGGGGACGTCCTACGAGCAGTACTTC; CDR3: CSVAVRGTSYEQYF
J: TRBJ2-3; V: TRBV11-1; D: TRBD2; size: .; DNA: TGTGCCAGCAGCTTCTCGAGCGGGGGCGCAGATACGCAGTATTTT; CDR3: CASSFSSGGADTQYF
J: TRBJ2-7; V: TRBV27; D: TRBD1; size: .; DNA: TGTGCCAGCAGTTTATTGGGACAGGGGGTCTACGAGCAGTACTTC; CDR3: CASSLLGQGVYEQYF
J: TRBJ1-1; V: TRBV5-1; D: .; size: .; DNA: TGCGCCAGCAGCTTGAACCCCTTGGGACGGGGGTTCACTGAAGCTTTCTTT; CDR3: CASSLNPLGRGFTEAFF
J: TRBJ2-1; V: TRBV11-3; D: .; size: once; DNA: TGTGCCAGCAGTCGAGGGAGCAGGTACAATGAGCAGTTCTTC; CDR3: CASSRGSRYNEQFF
J: TRBJ2-3; V: TRBV5-5; D: TRBD1; size: .; DNA: TGTGCCGGAAAACCGGGACAGGGAACAGATACGCAGTATTTT; CDR3: CAGKPGQGTDTQYF
J: TRBJ2-1; V: TRBV12-3/TRBV12-4; D: .; size: .; DNA: TGTGCCAGCAAGTTAGCGGCTCAGGGTGAGCAGTTCTTC; CDR3: CASKLAAQGEQFF
J: TRBJ2-7; V: TRBV5-6; D: .; size: .; DNA: TGTGCCAGCAGCATGGGGGTGAGGTACGAGCAGTACTTC; CDR3: CASSMGVRYEQYF
J: TRBJ2-5; V: TRBV11-2; D: .; size: .; DNA: TGTGCCAGCAGCTTCTGGGGGGGGCAGGGAGAGACCCAGTACTTC; CDR3: CASSFWGGQGETQYF
J: TRBJ1-2; V: TRBV6-9; D: TRBD1; size: .; DNA: TGTGCCAGCAGTTCCCCGGGACAGGTTATCTATGGCTACACCTTC; CDR3: CASSSPGQVIYGYTF
J: TRBJ1-4; V: TRBV6-5; D: .; size: .; DNA: TGTGCCAGCAGTTACTCGATGTGGCAGGGTAGCGAAAAACTGTTTTTT; CDR3: CASSYSMWQGSEKLFF
J: TRBJ2-2; V: TRBV7-9; D: TRBD2; size: .; DNA: TGTGCCAGCAGCCCCCCGGGACTAGCGCGACAAGGGGAGCTGTTTTTT; CDR3: CASSPPGLARQGELFF
J: TRBJ2-3; V: TRBV4-3; D: .; size: .; DNA: TGCGCCAGCAGCCAAGTTACCGGAGTAGCCTCAGATACGCAGTATTTT; CDR3: CASSQVTGVASDTQYF
J: TRBJ2-5; V: TRBV5-4; D: .; size: few; DNA: TGTGCCAGCAGCTTGAGGGGACAAGAGACCCAGTACTTC; CDR3: CASSLRGQETQYF
J: TRBJ1-2; V: TRBV19; D: TRBD1; size: .; DNA: TGTGCCAGTACCCCAGACAGGGGGCCGTCCTCGCGAGGCTACACCTTC; CDR3: CASTPDRGPSSRGYTF
J: TRBJ1-1; V: TRBV6-5; D: .; size: once; DNA: TGTGCCAGCAGGGTGACATTTTCTAACACTGAAGCTTTCTTT; CDR3: CASRVTFSNTEAFF
J: TRBJ1-5; V: TRBV19; D: TRBD1; size: .; DNA: TGTGCCAGTAGTAAACAGGGGTTTGCGGATCAGCCCCAGCATTTT; CDR3: CASSKQGFADQPQHF